This T cell receptor beta chain was identified during a study of blood T cell repertoires in COVID-19. About the study: PBMCs, B-cell-depleted T cells, or T cells were the source of the cDNA or gDNA that made up the material.

This CDR3 comprises 14 residues. Original handling: Reference gene primer amplification in the assay estimated nucleated cell counts. Some clones are missing from TCRdb's copy, which holds only in-frame ones; the method was immunoSEQ multiplex PCR. From that table come the V and J calls and clone size; the DNA was used to work out D and trimming. The repertoire holds over 130,000 clones, about 83% seen once, with roughly 3.4% in the top ten. Participants spanned ages about 18 to 100 years and resided in over 20 US areas. Participant-given clinical history determined each cohort assignment. Material for sequencing was PBMCs or T cells enriched from blood (not recorded which). This clonotype was sampled from a woman aged 50 to 65 with acute COVID-19. This sequence joins TRBV21-1 and TRBJ1-1; the table's D call of TRBD1 was not tested on the DNA. TRBV21-1 corresponds to a pseudogene. In DNA, the CDR3 is TGTGCCAGCAGCAGCAGGGGGCGAGGCACTGAAGCTTTCTTT. Translation: CASSSRGRGTEAFF.